This T cell receptor (beta chain) appears in the sequencing data of a study of T cell responses to AZD1222 COVID-19 vaccine (dated by TCRdb to the early 2020s). Study-level background: A total of about 230 trial participants underwent TCR sequencing, of whom about 200 received two doses of AZD1222 and approximately 25 received two doses of the MenACWY control vaccine. Enrollment into the trials was organized by age into subgroups of 18-55, 56-69 and 70-plus years, and those subgroups contained approximately 150, 30 and 60 TCR-sequenced participants, respectively. Overall study results and their limits: Most participants were white British and females outnumbered males, and the authors suggested that clonal diversity may have been underestimated. The 56-69-year group was small, and its depth increase did not reach significance, likely because of low power. Spike-specific TCR breadth and depth rose significantly after two AZD1222 doses compared with day 0 and with MenACWY recipients. Vaccine-associated CD4 TCRs spanned the whole spike protein, with dominant responses in regions 160-218 and 743-854. Because no day 14 peak-response samples were available, the repertoires could be characterized only after the peak T cell response. Conclusions about previously exposed vaccinees are limited because only six or seven AZD1222 recipients were SARS-CoV-2 seropositive at baseline. Epitopes outside the regions mutated in the B.1.351 and B.1.1.7 variants were reportedly recognized by nearly half of the unique spike-specific TCRs.

The CDR3 regions of human TCRbeta chains were analyzed by immunosequencing. The source study handled its data this way. TCRs in the repertoires were compared against a reference library of SARS-CoV-2-specific TCRs that had been generated with the MIRA antigen-specificity platform. Breadth was defined as the fraction of unique TCRs that were SARS-CoV-2-associated, and depth was defined as the fraction of total T cells that were SARS-CoV-2-associated. Using the MIRA data, each spike-specific TCR was assigned both to the spike region to which the TCR was reactive and to a CD4 or CD8 class. Log10-transformed breadth and depth values were compared by one-way ANOVA with Sidak's multiple comparisons tests. TCRdb's version of the immuneACCESS table is confined to in-frame rearrangements and falls short of the full clone set. An unresolved V gene accounts for under half of the shortfall where checked; the remainder is of unknown origin. That table furnishes V, J and clone size, whereas the DNA furnished D and trimming. The sample records tens of thousands of clones, 85% to 95% of which are singletons. Together, the top ten hold roughly 8% of the sample.

The meaning of the sample's time point label: about 28 days (+/-7) after the second vaccine dose. AZD1222 recipients with second doses at about 4 weeks or about 12 weeks were pooled, because spike-specific TCR depth and breadth did not differ between schedules. The vaccinee samples were drawn from two UK trials, COV001 and COV002, one of which was a single-blind randomized controlled phase 2/3 trial testing AZD1222 (ChAdOx1 nCoV-19) in healthy adults. For TCRbeta chain sequencing, PBMC samples were collected from trial participants at day 0 and at day 28 after the second dose. Ends trimmed: V by 4 bases, J by 5 bases; bases unmatched to a gene: 9. The germline V gene (reference sequence) sets CDR1 to SGHNT and CDR2 to YYREEE. The CDR3, cysteine through phenylalanine, is 15 amino acids long. Just the 45-base CDR3 DNA is kept, in frame starting at base 1. On this clone itself: The antigen it binds to is not known. No qualities accompany the bases; no much larger clone lies one base away.

Recombination joined TRBV5-4 with TRBJ2-7; 10 middle bases align to TRBD2. This clonotype originated in an adult who received the AZD1222 COVID-19 vaccine. Sample: peripheral blood, taken 28 days after the second AZD1222 dose. The sequence in DNA is TGTGCCAGCAGCCGTAAGCGGGAGGGTCAGGACGAGCAGTACTTC. This is translated as CASSRKREGQDEQYF. The CDR3, completed at both ends by the reference TRBV5-4 and TRBJ2-7 genes, gives the full variable domain ETGVTQSPTHLIKTRGQQVTLRCSSQSGHNTVSWYQQALGQGPQFIFQYYREEENGRGNFPPRFSGLQFPNYSSELNVNALELDDSALYLCASSRKREGQDEQYFGPGTRLTVT.